This T cell receptor (beta chain) was profiled in a study of cytotoxic CD8 clonotypes in ibrutinib-treated CLL. Comments on this clone: Its antigen is unidentified.

V lost 4 bases, J lost 1 base, and 8 bases lay in between. The CDR3 length is 13 residues. Germline lookup yields CDR1 SGHRS and CDR2 YFSETQ. Notes on the study in general: Measured clonality at baseline was greater than in age-matched healthy donors and tracked with circulating CD8+ T-cell counts.

As input for TCR beta libraries, around 2 micrograms of genomic DNA came from cryopreserved PBMCs. Profiling relied on immunoSEQ multiplex PCR, and the TCRdb table lists in-frame clones only, not all of them. The sample includes some 15,000 clones, 68% of them seen just once. The V and J genes are TRBV5-1 and TRBJ1-1; D gene uncertain. The clonotype originates from a human donor with chronic lymphocytic leukemia. The sample consisted of PBMCs, taken before ibrutinib treatment. CDR3 in DNA: TGCGCCAGCAGCATTGAGACGAACACTGAAGCTTTCTTT. Protein sequence: CASSIETNTEAFF.